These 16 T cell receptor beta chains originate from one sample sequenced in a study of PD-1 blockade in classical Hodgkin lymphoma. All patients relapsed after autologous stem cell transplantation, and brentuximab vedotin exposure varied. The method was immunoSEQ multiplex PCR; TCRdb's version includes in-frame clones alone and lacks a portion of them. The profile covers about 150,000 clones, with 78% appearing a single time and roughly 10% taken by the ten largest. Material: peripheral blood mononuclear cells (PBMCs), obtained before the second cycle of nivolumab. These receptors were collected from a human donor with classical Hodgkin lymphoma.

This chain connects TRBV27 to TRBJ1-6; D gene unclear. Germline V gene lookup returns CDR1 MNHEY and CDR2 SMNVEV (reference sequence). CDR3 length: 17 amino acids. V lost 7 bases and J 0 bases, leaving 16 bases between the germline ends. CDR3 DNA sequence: TGTGCCAGCACCCATTTCCCCAAGAGCTCCTATAATTCACCCCTCCACTTT. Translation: CASTHFPKSSYNSPLHF.

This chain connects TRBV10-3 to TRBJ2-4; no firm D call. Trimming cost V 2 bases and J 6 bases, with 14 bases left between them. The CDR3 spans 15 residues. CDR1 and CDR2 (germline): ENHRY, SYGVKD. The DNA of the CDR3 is TGTGCCATCAGTGAGAGGTTACAAGACGTAAACATTCAGTACTTC. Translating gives CAISERLQDVNIQYF.

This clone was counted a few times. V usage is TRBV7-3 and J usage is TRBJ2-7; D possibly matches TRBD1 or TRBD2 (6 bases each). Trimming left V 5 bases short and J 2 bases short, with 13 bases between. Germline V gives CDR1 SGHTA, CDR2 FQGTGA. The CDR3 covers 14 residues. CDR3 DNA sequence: TGTGCCAGCAGCCCGACCCGGGGGCCCTACGAGCAGTACTTC. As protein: CASSPTRGPYEQYF.

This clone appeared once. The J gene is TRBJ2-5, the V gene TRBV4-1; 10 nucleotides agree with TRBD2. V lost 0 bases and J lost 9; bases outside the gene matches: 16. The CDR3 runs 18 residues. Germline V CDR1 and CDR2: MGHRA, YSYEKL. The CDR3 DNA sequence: TGCGCCAGCAGCCAAGAGAGCCCCGGTGCTATAGCGGGGGGTCCCCAGTACTTC. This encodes CASSQESPGAIAGGPQYF.

CDR3 protein: CASTWSGARSYEQYF. The CDR3 nucleotides are TGTGCCAGCACCTGGTCGGGGGCGCGGAGCTACGAGCAGTACTTC. The chain carries TRBV28 and TRBJ2-7; D may be TRBD1 or TRBD2 (6 bases each). CDR1 MDHEN and CDR2 SYDVKM come from the germline V gene. V was shortened by 7 bases and J by 3 bases, with 19 bases between the two germline ends. The CDR3 is made up of 15 amino acids.

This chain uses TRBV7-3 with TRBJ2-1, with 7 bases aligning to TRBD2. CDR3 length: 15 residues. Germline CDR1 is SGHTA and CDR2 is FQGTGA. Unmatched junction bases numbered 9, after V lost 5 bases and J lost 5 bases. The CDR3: CASSPSAGDNNEQFF. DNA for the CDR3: TGTGCCAGCAGCCCCAGTGCGGGGGATAACAATGAGCAGTTCTTC.

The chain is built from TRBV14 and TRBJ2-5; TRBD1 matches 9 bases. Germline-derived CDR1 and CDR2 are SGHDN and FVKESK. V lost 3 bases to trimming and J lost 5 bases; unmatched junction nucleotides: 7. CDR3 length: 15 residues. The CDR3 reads CASSHTGGAKETQYF. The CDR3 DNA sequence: TGTGCCAGCAGCCATACAGGGGGCGCGAAGGAGACCCAGTACTTC.

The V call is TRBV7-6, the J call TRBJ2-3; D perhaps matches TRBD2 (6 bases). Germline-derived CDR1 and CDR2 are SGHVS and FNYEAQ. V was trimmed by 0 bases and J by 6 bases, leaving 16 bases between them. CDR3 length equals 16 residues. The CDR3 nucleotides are TGTGCCAGCAGCTTAGCGCCCCGGGAGTTCATGGATACGCAGTATTTT. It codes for CASSLAPREFMDTQYF.

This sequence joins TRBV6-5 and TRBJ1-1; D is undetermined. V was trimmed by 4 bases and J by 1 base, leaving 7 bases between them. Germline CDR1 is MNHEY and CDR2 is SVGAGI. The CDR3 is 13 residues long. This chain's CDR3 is CASSWIRNTEAFF. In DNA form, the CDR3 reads TGTGCCAGCAGTTGGATCAGGAACACTGAAGCTTTCTTT.

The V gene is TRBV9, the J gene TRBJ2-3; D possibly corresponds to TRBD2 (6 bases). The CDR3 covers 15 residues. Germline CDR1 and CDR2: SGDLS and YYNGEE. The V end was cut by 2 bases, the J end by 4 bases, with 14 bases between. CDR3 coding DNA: TGTGCCAGCAGCGTTCTGGCGGGGTGGGCAGATACGCAGTATTTT. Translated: CASSVLAGWADTQYF. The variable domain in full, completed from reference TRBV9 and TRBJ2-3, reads DSGVTQTPKHLITATGQRVTLRCSPRSGDLSVYWYQQSLDQGLQFLIQYYNGEERAKGNILERFSAQQFPDLHSELNLSSLELGDSALYFCASSVLAGWADTQYFGPGTRLTVL.

The CDR3 here is CASRGTSGEQTQYF. The CDR3 DNA reads TGTGCCAGCAGAGGTACTAGCGGGGAACAGACCCAGTACTTC. The chain carries TRBV6-1 and TRBJ2-5; 10 positions agree with TRBD2. This CDR3 is built from 14 residues. V was clipped by 6 bases and J by 6 bases; unmatched bases: 7. The germline V gene has CDR1 MNHNS and CDR2 SASEGT.

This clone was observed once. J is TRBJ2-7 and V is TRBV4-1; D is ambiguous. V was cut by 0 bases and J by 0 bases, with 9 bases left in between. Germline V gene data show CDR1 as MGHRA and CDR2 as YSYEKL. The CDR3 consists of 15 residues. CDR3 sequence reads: CASSQDLQSSYEQYF. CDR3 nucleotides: TGCGCCAGCAGCCAAGATTTACAGAGCTCCTACGAGCAGTACTTC.

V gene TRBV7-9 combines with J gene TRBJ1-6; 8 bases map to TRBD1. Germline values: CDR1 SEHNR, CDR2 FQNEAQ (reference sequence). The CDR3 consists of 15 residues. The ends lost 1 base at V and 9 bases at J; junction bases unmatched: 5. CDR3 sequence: CASSLVQGAGSPLHF. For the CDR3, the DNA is TGTGCCAGCAGCTTAGTTCAGGGGGCTGGTTCACCCCTCCACTTT.

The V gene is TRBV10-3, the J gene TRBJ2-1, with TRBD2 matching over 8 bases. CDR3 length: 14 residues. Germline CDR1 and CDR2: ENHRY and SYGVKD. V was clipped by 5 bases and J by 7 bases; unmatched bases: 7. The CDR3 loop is CAISIAGSDNEQFF. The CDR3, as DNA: TGTGCCATCAGTATAGCGGGGTCGGATAATGAGCAGTTCTTC.

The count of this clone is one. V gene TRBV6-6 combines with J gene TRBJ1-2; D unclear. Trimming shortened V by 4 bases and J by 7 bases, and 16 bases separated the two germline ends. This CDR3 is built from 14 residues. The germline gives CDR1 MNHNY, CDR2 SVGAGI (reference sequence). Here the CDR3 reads CASSFSEGFRGYTF. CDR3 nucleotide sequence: TGTGCCAGCAGTTTCAGTGAAGGGTTTCGTGGCTACACCTTC.

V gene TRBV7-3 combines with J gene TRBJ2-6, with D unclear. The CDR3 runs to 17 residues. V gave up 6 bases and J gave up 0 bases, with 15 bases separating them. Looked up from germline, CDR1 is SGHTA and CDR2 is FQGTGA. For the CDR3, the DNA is TGTGCCAGCAGTTTAGTGGGTGGGTTCTCTGGGGCCAACGTCCTGACTTTC. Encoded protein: CASSLVGGFSGANVLTF.